This T cell receptor beta chain was retrieved from a study of molecular identifiers for immune sequencing clone quantification. This clonotype was observed a handful of times. A junction end diverges from the germline sequence, so it may reflect a read error. Each library that profiled naive CD8 cells came from about 20,000 to 1,000,000 sorted cells with 10%, 30% or 50% RNA. Libraries of bulk TCR were made by previously described methods (with listed TCR primers). TCRdb itself ran the PCR reads through MiXCR, one entry per CDR3 protein. Of under 100,000 distinct CDR3 sequences listed, roughly 25% were seen once; the top ten hold 0.7% to 0.8%. Germline V CDR1 and CDR2: LNHDA, SQIVND (reference sequence). The CDR3 length is 14 residues.

V gene TRBV19 combines with J gene TRBJ2-1; D gene unclear. This clonotype originated in a human donor in good health. Some libraries in this study had Jurkat cell RNA spiked in. Input material: naive CD8+ T cells from blood, with Jurkat cell RNA spiked in. Subset here: FACS-sorted CD8+CD4-CCR7+CD45RA+ naive T cells. The DNA of the CDR3 is TGTGCCGGTAGTATGTCGGGTATCTACAATGAGCAGTTCTTC. Amino acid sequence: CAGSMSGIYNEQFF.